This note documents a single TCR beta chain sequence. Its antigen remains unknown. This record belongs to a study of cytomegalovirus exposure and HLA in healthy donors. Findings and limits, study-wide: Reports credit the classifier with highly specific, highly sensitive diagnosis of cytomegalovirus status. About 150 TCR beta chains were listed as cytomegalovirus-associated. In vitro, a few CMV-associated chains proved specific for CMV antigens.

The CDR3 is made up of 14 amino acids. Germline V gene lookup returns CDR1 MNHEY and CDR2 SMNVEV (reference sequence). The ends were cut back, 0 bases at V and 0 bases at J, with 4 bases in the middle. Only in-frame clones appear in the TCRdb table, and some are missing; sequencing was by immunoSEQ multiplex PCR. The sample has about 260,000 clones; 90% are singletons. The donors were members of the validation cohort comprising some 120 subjects, separate from the approximately 630-subject first cohort. The rearrangement links TRBV27 to TRBJ2-3; D unresolved. The sample consisted of PBMCs. The receptor was isolated from a woman younger than 45 in good health and CMV-seronegative. CDR3 coding DNA: TGTGCCAGCAGTTTATCCTCTAGCACAGATACGCAGTATTTT. Its protein product is CASSLSSSTDTQYF.